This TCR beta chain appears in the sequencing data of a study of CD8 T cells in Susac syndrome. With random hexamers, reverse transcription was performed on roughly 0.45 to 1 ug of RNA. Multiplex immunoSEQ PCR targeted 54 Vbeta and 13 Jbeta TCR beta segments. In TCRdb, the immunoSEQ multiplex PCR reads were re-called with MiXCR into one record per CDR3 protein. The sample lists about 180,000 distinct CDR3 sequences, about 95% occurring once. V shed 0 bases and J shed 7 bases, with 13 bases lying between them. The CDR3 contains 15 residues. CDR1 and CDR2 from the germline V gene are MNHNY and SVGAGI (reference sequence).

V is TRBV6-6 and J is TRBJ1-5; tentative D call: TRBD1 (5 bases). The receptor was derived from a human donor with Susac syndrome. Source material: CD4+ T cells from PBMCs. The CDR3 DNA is TGTGCCAGCAGTTACTCGGGGACTCGGGGCCAGCCCCAGCATTTT. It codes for CASSYSGTRGQPQHF.